This is a list of T cell receptor beta chains from one sample in a study of T-cell memory formation after mild COVID-19. TCRdb re-analysed the 5' RACE reads in MiXCR, keeping a single row per CDR3 protein. The sample lists roughly 170,000 distinct CDR3 sequences, approximately 17% seen once, with 3% to 4% in the top ten. Sequenced input: PBMCs or a T cell subset sorted from them (not recorded which). Source of these receptors: a young man who had mild COVID-19 (a few samples of this study predate the infection). Cell type and time point are not known. Each CDR3 is given with its conserved first and last residue. A D gene is named only where the DNA matches it firmly. Clone size is not always given. Where it is, it says once, few, many or a class for expanded clones.

j_call: TRBJ2-3
clone_size: -
v_call: TRBV10-3
d_call: -
cdr3_nt: TGTGCCATCCGTGCGGCGGGAGATACGCAGTATTTT
cdr3_aa: CAIRAAGDTQYF

j_call: TRBJ1-1
clone_size: few
v_call: TRBV18
d_call: -
cdr3_nt: TGTGCCAGCTCACCAGTTGACAGCATGAACACTGAAGCTTTCTTT
cdr3_aa: CASSPVDSMNTEAFF

j_call: TRBJ2-1
clone_size: many
v_call: TRBV7-2
d_call: -
cdr3_nt: TGTGCCAGCAGCCCTCGGTTAGAGGGTGAGCAGTTCTTC
cdr3_aa: CASSPRLEGEQFF

j_call: TRBJ2-1
clone_size: few
v_call: TRBV6-2/TRBV6-3
d_call: -
cdr3_nt: TGTGCCAGCAGTCCCGACAGGAGTCCGGGTTACAATGAGCAGTTCTTC
cdr3_aa: CASSPDRSPGYNEQFF

j_call: TRBJ2-1
clone_size: -
v_call: TRBV12-3/TRBV12-4
d_call: -
cdr3_nt: TGTGCCAGCGTTTTGAGCAATGAGCAGTTCTTC
cdr3_aa: CASVLSNEQFF

j_call: TRBJ2-1
clone_size: many
v_call: TRBV29-1
d_call: -
cdr3_nt: TGCAGCGTTGCTCAGGGATTCTACAATGAGCAGTTCTTC
cdr3_aa: CSVAQGFYNEQFF

j_call: TRBJ2-1
clone_size: few
v_call: TRBV24-1
d_call: TRBD2
cdr3_nt: TGTGCCACCAGTGACTCTAGCGGGGAAGGTCTGAATGAGCAGTTCTTC
cdr3_aa: CATSDSSGEGLNEQFF

j_call: TRBJ1-1
clone_size: -
v_call: TRBV5-1
d_call: -
cdr3_nt: TGCGCCAGCAGCTTGGGAGTTGGGATGGGCACTGAAGCTTTCTTT
cdr3_aa: CASSLGVGMGTEAFF

j_call: TRBJ2-2
clone_size: -
v_call: TRBV12-3/TRBV12-4
d_call: -
cdr3_nt: TGTGCCAGCAGCGGTCCCGGGGAGATGTTTTTT
cdr3_aa: CASSGPGEMFF

j_call: TRBJ1-5
clone_size: -
v_call: TRBV19
d_call: -
cdr3_nt: TGTGCCAGTAGGGAGACAACGGGTCAGCCCCAGCATTTT
cdr3_aa: CASRETTGQPQHF

j_call: TRBJ1-5
clone_size: few
v_call: TRBV20-1
d_call: TRBD1
cdr3_nt: TGCAGTGCTATATCCGACAGGGGCTTCAATCAGCCCCAGCATTTT
cdr3_aa: CSAISDRGFNQPQHF

j_call: TRBJ2-2
clone_size: few
v_call: TRBV7-8
d_call: -
cdr3_nt: TGTGCCAGCAGCCGACGCCCCACCGGGGAGCTGTTTTTT
cdr3_aa: CASSRRPTGELFF

j_call: TRBJ1-2
clone_size: many
v_call: TRBV7-9
d_call: TRBD1
cdr3_nt: TGTGCCAGCAGCTTACCAGGGGGCTATGGCTACACCTTC
cdr3_aa: CASSLPGGYGYTF

j_call: TRBJ2-1
clone_size: many
v_call: TRBV6-2/TRBV6-3
d_call: -
cdr3_nt: TGTGCCAGCAGTTACCTTTCGGCCCGCTACTACAATGAGCAGTTCTTC
cdr3_aa: CASSYLSARYYNEQFF

j_call: TRBJ1-2
clone_size: many
v_call: TRBV20-1
d_call: TRBD1
cdr3_nt: TGCAGTGCTAGATCAGGGGGAGGTGGCTACACCTTC
cdr3_aa: CSARSGGGGYTF

j_call: TRBJ2-3
clone_size: few
v_call: TRBV5-1
d_call: -
cdr3_nt: TGCGCCAGCAGCTTGGGCGTACCCACAGATACGCAGTATTTT
cdr3_aa: CASSLGVPTDTQYF

j_call: TRBJ2-3
clone_size: -
v_call: TRBV20-1
d_call: TRBD2
cdr3_nt: TGCAGTGCTGGAGGGACTAGCATGAGCACAGATACGCAGTATTTT
cdr3_aa: CSAGGTSMSTDTQYF

j_call: TRBJ1-4
clone_size: few
v_call: TRBV5-1
d_call: TRBD1
cdr3_nt: TGCGCCAGCAGCAGGACAGGGACTGAAAAACTGTTTTTT
cdr3_aa: CASSRTGTEKLFF

j_call: TRBJ1-1
clone_size: many
v_call: TRBV27
d_call: -
cdr3_nt: TGTGCCAGCAGTTTATTTTTTGGGGGCACGGCTTTCTTT
cdr3_aa: CASSLFFGGTAFF

j_call: TRBJ2-1
clone_size: -
v_call: TRBV4-1
d_call: TRBD1
cdr3_nt: TGCGCCAGCAGCCAAGAGACCCAGGGGGTCAATGAGCAGTTCTTC
cdr3_aa: CASSQETQGVNEQFF

j_call: TRBJ2-5
clone_size: -
v_call: TRBV19
d_call: -
cdr3_nt: TGTGCCAGTAGTATGGCAGGGCAAGAGACCCAGTACTTC
cdr3_aa: CASSMAGQETQYF

j_call: TRBJ1-2
clone_size: few
v_call: TRBV7-3
d_call: -
cdr3_nt: TGTGCCAGCATCACAGACCCCGGGACTTACTATGGCTACACCTTC
cdr3_aa: CASITDPGTYYGYTF

j_call: TRBJ1-4
clone_size: few
v_call: TRBV7-9
d_call: -
cdr3_nt: TGTGCCAGCAGCTTAGAAGTGACCTTGGAGGAAAAACTGTTTTTT
cdr3_aa: CASSLEVTLEEKLFF

j_call: TRBJ1-5
clone_size: -
v_call: TRBV7-2
d_call: TRBD1
cdr3_nt: TGTGCCAGCAGCCCGACAGGGATAAGCAATCAGCCCCAGCATTTT
cdr3_aa: CASSPTGISNQPQHF

j_call: TRBJ1-1
clone_size: -
v_call: TRBV5-1
d_call: -
cdr3_nt: TGCGCCAGCAGCGCCAAGGTGGTAAACACTGAAGCTTTCTTT
cdr3_aa: CASSAKVVNTEAFF

j_call: TRBJ2-1
clone_size: few
v_call: TRBV7-2
d_call: -
cdr3_nt: TGTGCCAGCAGCCAACAAACTGGTGGCCGACCCAATGAGCAGTTCTTC
cdr3_aa: CASSQQTGGRPNEQFF

j_call: TRBJ1-2
clone_size: few
v_call: TRBV11-2
d_call: TRBD1
cdr3_nt: TGTGCCAGCAGACCCATCAGACAGGGGAATGGCTACACCTTC
cdr3_aa: CASRPIRQGNGYTF

j_call: TRBJ1-5
clone_size: few
v_call: TRBV12-3/TRBV12-4
d_call: -
cdr3_nt: TGTGCCAGCAGTTTTATCAGAAATCAGCCCCAGCATTTT
cdr3_aa: CASSFIRNQPQHF

j_call: TRBJ2-1
clone_size: -
v_call: TRBV5-1
d_call: TRBD2
cdr3_nt: TGCGCCAGCAGCCTGGGGGCGGGGGGGAGCTCCTACAATGAGCAGTTCTTC
cdr3_aa: CASSLGAGGSSYNEQFF

j_call: TRBJ2-5
clone_size: -
v_call: TRBV2
d_call: -
cdr3_nt: TGTGCCAGCAGTGACGGGGGGCTGAAAGAGACCCAGTACTTC
cdr3_aa: CASSDGGLKETQYF

j_call: TRBJ2-3
clone_size: -
v_call: TRBV7-2
d_call: TRBD2
cdr3_nt: TGTGCCAGCAGCTTCGGCAGCGGGGGGGCCGGTACGCAGTATTTT
cdr3_aa: CASSFGSGGAGTQYF

j_call: TRBJ1-4
clone_size: few
v_call: TRBV7-9
d_call: TRBD1
cdr3_nt: TGTGCCAGCAGCCCAGGGACAGGGGAGGAAAAACTGTTTTTT
cdr3_aa: CASSPGTGEEKLFF

j_call: TRBJ1-1
clone_size: few
v_call: TRBV7-3
d_call: -
cdr3_nt: TGTGCCAGCAGCTTAGGTTCTGGCGGTAGTAAAGCTTTCTTT
cdr3_aa: CASSLGSGGSKAFF

j_call: TRBJ1-5
clone_size: few
v_call: TRBV11-2
d_call: -
cdr3_nt: TGTGCCAGCAGCCAATCTGGGGGCGGATTCAATCAGCCCCAGCATTTT
cdr3_aa: CASSQSGGGFNQPQHF

j_call: TRBJ1-5
clone_size: -
v_call: TRBV20-1
d_call: -
cdr3_nt: TGCAGTGCTAGAGAGAGCAGTAGCAATCAGCCCCAGCATTTT
cdr3_aa: CSARESSSNQPQHF

j_call: TRBJ2-7
clone_size: -
v_call: TRBV5-6
d_call: -
cdr3_nt: TGTGCCAGCAGCCCGAACAACTACGAGCAGTACTTC
cdr3_aa: CASSPNNYEQYF

j_call: TRBJ1-4
clone_size: -
v_call: TRBV20-1
d_call: -
cdr3_nt: TGCAGTGCGCCTAGGGAGGGGATTGACGAAAAACTGTTTTTT
cdr3_aa: CSAPREGIDEKLFF

j_call: TRBJ2-2
clone_size: -
v_call: TRBV12-3/TRBV12-4
d_call: -
cdr3_nt: TGTGCCAGCAGTTCTTGGAGCCAGTACACCGGGGAGCTGTTTTTT
cdr3_aa: CASSSWSQYTGELFF

j_call: TRBJ2-5
clone_size: few
v_call: TRBV5-1
d_call: -
cdr3_nt: TGCGCCAGCAGCTTGGAAACGCGGGAAGGGGCCCAGTACTTC
cdr3_aa: CASSLETREGAQYF

j_call: TRBJ2-3
clone_size: few
v_call: TRBV12-3/TRBV12-4
d_call: -
cdr3_nt: TGTGCCAGCAGCCTACGTTCACACACAGATACGCAGTATTTT
cdr3_aa: CASSLRSHTDTQYF

j_call: TRBJ2-3
clone_size: once
v_call: TRBV5-5
d_call: -
cdr3_nt: TGTGCCAGCAGCTTGGGGCAGGCCCGAGATACGCAGTATTTT
cdr3_aa: CASSLGQARDTQYF

j_call: TRBJ2-7
clone_size: few
v_call: TRBV12-3/TRBV12-4
d_call: -
cdr3_nt: TGTGCCAGCAGTAGACCTCCAGGGGAGCAGTACTTC
cdr3_aa: CASSRPPGEQYF

j_call: TRBJ1-1
clone_size: -
v_call: TRBV5-1
d_call: -
cdr3_nt: TGCGCCAGCAGCTTGGACAGTGGGAATACTGAAGCTTTCTTT
cdr3_aa: CASSLDSGNTEAFF

j_call: TRBJ1-1
clone_size: -
v_call: TRBV3-1
d_call: TRBD1
cdr3_nt: TGTGCCAGCAGCCATCCAGGGGGCGTAAGGACTGAAGCTTTCTTT
cdr3_aa: CASSHPGGVRTEAFF

j_call: TRBJ2-1
clone_size: -
v_call: TRBV5-1
d_call: -
cdr3_nt: TGCGCCAGCAGCTTGGCACAGGGCGTATACAATGAGCAGTTCTTC
cdr3_aa: CASSLAQGVYNEQFF

j_call: TRBJ2-1
clone_size: -
v_call: TRBV12-3/TRBV12-4
d_call: TRBD2
cdr3_nt: TGTGCCAGCAGCGGACTAGCGATGCACAATGAGCAGTTCTTC
cdr3_aa: CASSGLAMHNEQFF

j_call: TRBJ1-1
clone_size: few
v_call: TRBV10-2
d_call: -
cdr3_nt: TGCGCCAGCAGTGGACCGGGACTCTCTGAAGCTTTCTTT
cdr3_aa: CASSGPGLSEAFF

j_call: TRBJ1-4
clone_size: -
v_call: TRBV29-1
d_call: -
cdr3_nt: TGCAGCGTTGGCTTTCGTGAAAAACTGTTTTTT
cdr3_aa: CSVGFREKLFF